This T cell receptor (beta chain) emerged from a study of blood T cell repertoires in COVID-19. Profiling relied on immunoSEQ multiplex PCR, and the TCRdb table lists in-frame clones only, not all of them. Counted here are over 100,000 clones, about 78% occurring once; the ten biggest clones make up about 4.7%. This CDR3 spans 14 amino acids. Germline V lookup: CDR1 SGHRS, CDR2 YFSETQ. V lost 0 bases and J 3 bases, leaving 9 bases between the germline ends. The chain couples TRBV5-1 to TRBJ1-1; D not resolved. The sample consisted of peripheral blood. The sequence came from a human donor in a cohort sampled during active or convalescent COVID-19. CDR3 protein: CASSLGGSYTEAFF. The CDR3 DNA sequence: TGCGCCAGCAGCTTGGGAGGGTCTTACACTGAAGCTTTCTTT.